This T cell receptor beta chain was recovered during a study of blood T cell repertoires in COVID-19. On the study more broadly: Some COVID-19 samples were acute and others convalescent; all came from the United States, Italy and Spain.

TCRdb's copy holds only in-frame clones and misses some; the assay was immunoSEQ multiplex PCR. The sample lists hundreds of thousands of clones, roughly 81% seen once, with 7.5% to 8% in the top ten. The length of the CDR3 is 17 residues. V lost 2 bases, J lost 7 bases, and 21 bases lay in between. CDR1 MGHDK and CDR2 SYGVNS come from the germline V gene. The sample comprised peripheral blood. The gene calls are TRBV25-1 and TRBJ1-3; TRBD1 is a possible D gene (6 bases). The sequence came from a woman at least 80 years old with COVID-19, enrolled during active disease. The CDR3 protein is CASSETHLDRFRNTIYF. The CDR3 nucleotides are TGTGCCAGCAGTGAAACCCACCTCGACAGGTTTAGGAACACCATATATTTT.